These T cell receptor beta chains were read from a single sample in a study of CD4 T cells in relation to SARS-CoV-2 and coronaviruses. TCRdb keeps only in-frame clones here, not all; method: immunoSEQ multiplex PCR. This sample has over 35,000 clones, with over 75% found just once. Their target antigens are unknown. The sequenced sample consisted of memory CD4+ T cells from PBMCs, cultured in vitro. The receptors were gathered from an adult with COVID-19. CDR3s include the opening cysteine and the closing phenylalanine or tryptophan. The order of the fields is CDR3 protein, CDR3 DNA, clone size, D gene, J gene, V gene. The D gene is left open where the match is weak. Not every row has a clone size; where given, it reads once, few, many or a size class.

cdr3_aa: CATSRQSSVVYEQYF
cdr3_nt: TGTGCCACCAGCCGACAGTCGTCGGTGGTCTACGAGCAGTACTTC
clone_size: once
d_call: .
j_call: TRBJ2-7
v_call: TRBV15

cdr3_aa: CASSFPRTSGANVLTF
cdr3_nt: TGTGCCAGCAGTTTTCCCAGGACATCTGGGGCCAACGTCCTGACTTTC
clone_size: .
d_call: .
j_call: TRBJ2-6
v_call: TRBV27

cdr3_aa: CASSIVAGYDQPQHF
cdr3_nt: TGTGCCAGTAGTATAGTAGCGGGTTATGATCAGCCCCAGCATTTT
clone_size: .
d_call: .
j_call: TRBJ1-5
v_call: TRBV19

cdr3_aa: CASSRLAGGLEQYF
cdr3_nt: TGTGCCAGCAGCCGACTAGCGGGAGGGCTCGAGCAGTACTTC
clone_size: few
d_call: TRBD2
j_call: TRBJ2-7
v_call: TRBV7-9

cdr3_aa: CASSLAGETDTQYF
cdr3_nt: TGTGCCAGCAGCCTAGCGGGAGAAACAGATACGCAGTATTTT
clone_size: .
d_call: TRBD2
j_call: TRBJ2-3
v_call: TRBV3-1/TRBV3-2

cdr3_aa: CASSVPLSLGFYSNQPQHF
cdr3_nt: TGTGCCAGCAGCGTGCCCCTGTCCCTGGGCTTCTATAGCAATCAGCCCCAGCATTTT
clone_size: .
d_call: .
j_call: TRBJ1-5
v_call: TRBV9

cdr3_aa: CASSYTGTSSYEQYF
cdr3_nt: TGTGCCAGCAGTTATACCGGGACTAGCTCCTACGAGCAGTACTTC
clone_size: .
d_call: TRBD2
j_call: TRBJ2-7
v_call: TRBV6-2/TRBV6-3

cdr3_aa: CASNTRGNYGYTF
cdr3_nt: TGTGCCAGCAACACCAGGGGTAACTATGGCTACACCTTC
clone_size: .
d_call: .
j_call: TRBJ1-2
v_call: TRBV7-2

cdr3_aa: CASSSEADGYTF
cdr3_nt: TGTGCCAGCAGCTCTGAAGCGGATGGCTACACCTTC
clone_size: .
d_call: .
j_call: TRBJ1-2
v_call: TRBV5-5

cdr3_aa: CASSPTTGNGELFF
cdr3_nt: TGTGCCAGCAGCCCCACAACAGGGAACGGGGAGCTGTTTTTT
clone_size: .
d_call: .
j_call: TRBJ2-2
v_call: TRBV9

cdr3_aa: CASSTYRGRRPGELFF
cdr3_nt: TGTGCCAGCAGCACGTACAGGGGGCGGAGACCCGGGGAGCTGTTTTTT
clone_size: once
d_call: TRBD1
j_call: TRBJ2-2
v_call: TRBV5-4

cdr3_aa: CASPPVGRVEKGTDTQYF
cdr3_nt: TGCGCCAGCCCCCCAGTTGGCAGGGTGGAAAAAGGGACAGATACGCAGTATTTT
clone_size: .
d_call: .
j_call: TRBJ2-3
v_call: TRBV10-2

cdr3_aa: CASSGEVGRDEQYF
cdr3_nt: TGTGCCAGCAGTGGAGAAGTCGGTCGTGACGAGCAGTACTTC
clone_size: few
d_call: .
j_call: TRBJ2-7
v_call: TRBV6-9

cdr3_aa: CASSSTSGTNEQFF
cdr3_nt: TGTGCCAGCAGTAGTACTAGCGGGACAAATGAGCAGTTCTTC
clone_size: .
d_call: TRBD2
j_call: TRBJ2-1
v_call: TRBV27

cdr3_aa: CASSLGLVREQYF
cdr3_nt: TGTGCCAGCAGTTTAGGTCTAGTACGCGAGCAGTACTTC
clone_size: .
d_call: .
j_call: TRBJ2-7
v_call: TRBV28

cdr3_aa: CATSDLSRGYGYTF
cdr3_nt: TGTGCCACCAGTGATTTATCCAGGGGTTATGGCTACACCTTC
clone_size: .
d_call: .
j_call: TRBJ1-2
v_call: TRBV24-1

cdr3_aa: CASSIYLSGSYQRRGNQPQHF
cdr3_nt: TGTGCCAGTAGTATTTATCTGAGCGGGTCATACCAAAGACGGGGCAATCAGCCCCAGCATTTT
clone_size: .
d_call: .
j_call: TRBJ1-5
v_call: TRBV19

cdr3_aa: CASSQDSSGGFGYTF
cdr3_nt: TGCGCCAGCAGCCAAGATTCCTCAGGGGGCTTTGGCTACACCTTC
clone_size: .
d_call: TRBD1
j_call: TRBJ1-2
v_call: TRBV4-1

cdr3_aa: CASRATGGNYEQYF
cdr3_nt: TGTGCCAGCAGGGCGACAGGGGGAAACTACGAGCAGTACTTC
clone_size: .
d_call: TRBD1
j_call: TRBJ2-7
v_call: TRBV28

cdr3_aa: CASSQERSSGANVLTF
cdr3_nt: TGTGCCAGCAGCCAAGAACGGAGCTCTGGGGCCAACGTCCTGACTTTC
clone_size: .
d_call: .
j_call: TRBJ2-6
v_call: TRBV4-2

cdr3_aa: CASSPPAGTQYF
cdr3_nt: TGTGCCAGCTCACCACCGGCCGGTACGCAGTATTTT
clone_size: once
d_call: .
j_call: TRBJ2-3
v_call: TRBV18

cdr3_aa: CASSYDFSYEQYF
cdr3_nt: TGTGCCAGCAGCTATGATTTCTCCTACGAGCAGTACTTC
clone_size: .
d_call: .
j_call: TRBJ2-7
v_call: TRBV7-9

cdr3_aa: CASSVDPAGAYEQYF
cdr3_nt: TGTGCCAGCAGCGTAGATCCAGCGGGAGCCTACGAGCAGTACTTC
clone_size: few
d_call: TRBD2
j_call: TRBJ2-7
v_call: TRBV9

cdr3_aa: CASSPGGNRQYF
cdr3_nt: TGTGCCAGCAGTCCGGGGGGGAATAGGCAGTATTTT
clone_size: .
d_call: TRBD2
j_call: TRBJ2-3
v_call: TRBV7-2

cdr3_aa: CASSESIGQGNSPLHF
cdr3_nt: TGTGCCAGCAGTGAATCCATTGGACAGGGGAATTCACCCCTCCACTTT
clone_size: medium-sized
d_call: TRBD1
j_call: TRBJ1-6
v_call: TRBV6-1

cdr3_aa: CASSLMGQGLKGDTQYF
cdr3_nt: TGTGCCAGCAGCTTAATGGGACAAGGTTTAAAGGGAGATACGCAGTATTTT
clone_size: .
d_call: .
j_call: TRBJ2-3
v_call: TRBV7-9